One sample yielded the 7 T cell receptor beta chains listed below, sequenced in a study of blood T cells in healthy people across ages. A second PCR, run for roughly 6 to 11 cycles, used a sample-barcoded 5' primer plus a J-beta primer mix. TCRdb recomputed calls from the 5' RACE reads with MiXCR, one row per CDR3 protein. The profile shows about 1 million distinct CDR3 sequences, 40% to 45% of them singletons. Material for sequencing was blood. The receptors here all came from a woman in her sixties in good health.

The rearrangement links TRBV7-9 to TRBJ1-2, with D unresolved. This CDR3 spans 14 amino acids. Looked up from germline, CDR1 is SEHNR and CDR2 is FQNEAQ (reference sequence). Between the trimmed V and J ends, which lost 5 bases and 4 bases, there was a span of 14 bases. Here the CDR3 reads CASSPGREGYGYTF. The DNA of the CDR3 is TGTGCCAGCAGCCCCGGAAGGGAAGGCTATGGCTACACCTTC.

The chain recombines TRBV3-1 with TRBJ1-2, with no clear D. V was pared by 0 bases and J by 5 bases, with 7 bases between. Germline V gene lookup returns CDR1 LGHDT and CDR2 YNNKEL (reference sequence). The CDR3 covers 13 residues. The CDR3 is CASSQDRPYGYTF. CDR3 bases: TGTGCCAGCAGCCAAGATCGGCCATATGGCTACACCTTC.

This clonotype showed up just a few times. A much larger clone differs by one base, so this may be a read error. CDR3 loop: CSARDFGGGRNEQYF. The CDR3 DNA reads as TGCAGTGCTAGAGATTTTGGGGGCGGTAGGAATGAGCAGTACTTC. The rearrangement links TRBV20-1 to TRBJ2-5, with D perhaps TRBD1 (6 bases). The CDR3 has 15 amino acids. Deletions cut 0 bases from V and 11 bases from J, with 22 bases between. Germline CDR1 DFQATT, CDR2 SNEGSKA (reference sequence).

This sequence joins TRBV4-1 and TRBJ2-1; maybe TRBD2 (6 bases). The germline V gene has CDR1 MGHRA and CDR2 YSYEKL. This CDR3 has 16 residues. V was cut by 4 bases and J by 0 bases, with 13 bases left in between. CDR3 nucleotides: TGCGCCAGCAGCCCCTTAGCGGAGAGCTCCTACAATGAGCAGTTCTTC. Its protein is CASSPLAESSYNEQFF.

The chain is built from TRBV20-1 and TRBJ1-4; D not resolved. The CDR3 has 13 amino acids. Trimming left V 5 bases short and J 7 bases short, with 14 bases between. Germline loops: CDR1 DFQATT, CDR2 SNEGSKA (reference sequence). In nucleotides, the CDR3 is TGCAGTGCTCATCAAACCAATGGTGAAAAACTGTTTTTT. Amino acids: CSAHQTNGEKLFF.

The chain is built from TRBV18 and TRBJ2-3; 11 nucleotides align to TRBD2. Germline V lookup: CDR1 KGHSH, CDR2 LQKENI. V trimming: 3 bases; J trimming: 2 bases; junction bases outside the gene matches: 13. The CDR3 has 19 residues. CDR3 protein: CASSPSAPIAGGITDTQYF. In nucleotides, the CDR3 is TGTGCCAGCTCACCTTCCGCCCCAATAGCGGGAGGGATCACAGATACGCAGTATTTT.

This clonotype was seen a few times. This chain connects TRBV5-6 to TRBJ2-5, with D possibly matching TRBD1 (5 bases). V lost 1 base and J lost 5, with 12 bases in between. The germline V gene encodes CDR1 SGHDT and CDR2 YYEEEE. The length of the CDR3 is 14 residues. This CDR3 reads CASSLRHPGETQYF. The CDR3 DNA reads TGTGCCAGCAGCTTGAGGCACCCAGGGGAGACCCAGTACTTC.